Following are 12 T cell receptor beta chains from one sample sequenced in a study of PD-1 blockade in mismatch repair-deficient tumors. The protocol was immunoSEQ multiplex PCR, while the TCRdb copy is restricted to in-frame clones and leaves out a portion. The repertoire consists of tens of thousands of clones, with more than 75% occurring once and the leading ten covering around 3.4%. The sequenced sample was peripheral blood, obtained 4 weeks after starting pembrolizumab. The receptors here all came from an adult with mismatch repair-deficient cancer.

The V call is TRBV4-3, the J call TRBJ2-3; 8 bases line up with TRBD1. V shed 4 bases, J shed 3 bases, and the junction held 6 bases outside the gene matches. CDR3 length: 15 residues. The germline CDR1 and CDR2 sequences are LGHNA and YSLEER. The CDR3 here is CASSPGQGGTDTQYF. CDR3 sequence (DNA): TGCGCCAGCAGCCCAGGACAGGGTGGGACAGATACGCAGTATTTT.

The J gene is TRBJ2-1, the V gene TRBV25-1, with 10 bases identical to TRBD2. CDR3 size: 16 residues. CDR1 and CDR2 (germline): MGHDK, SYGVNS. The J segment lost 8 bases and the V segment lost 5 bases, leaving 12 bases of the junction unmatched. The CDR3 DNA reads TGTGCCAGCAGTTCGCCCCTAGCGGGAGTTTTATATGAGCAGTTCTTC. Encoded protein: CASSSPLAGVLYEQFF.

The chain combines TRBV7-9 with TRBJ2-1; TRBD2 aligns across 12 bases. The CDR3 is made up of 14 amino acids. V trimming: 1 base; J trimming: 9 bases; junction bases outside the gene matches: 1. Germline V lookup: CDR1 SEHNR, CDR2 FQNEAQ (reference sequence). In nucleotides, the CDR3 is TGTGCCAGCAGCTTAGTACTAGCGGGAGGTGAGCAGTTCTTC. Amino acids: CASSLVLAGGEQFF.

This chain connects TRBV5-1 to TRBJ1-4; no clear D gene. Germline loops: CDR1 SGHRS, CDR2 YFSETQ. V was clipped by 0 bases and J by 1 base, with 13 bases between them. The CDR3 sequence is 17 residues long. The CDR3 region is CASSLEVGTLTNEKLFF. The CDR3 nucleotides read TGCGCCAGCAGCTTGGAGGTTGGAACCTTAACTAATGAAAAACTGTTTTTT.

On this clone: Other DNA sequences in this specimen translate into the identical CDR3. The chain combines TRBV6-1 with TRBJ1-2, with D perhaps TRBD1 (5 bases). In germline, CDR1 is MNHNS, CDR2 SASEGT. The CDR3 length is 12 residues. V lost 4 bases and J lost 4, with 7 bases in between. The CDR3, as DNA: TGTGCCAGCAGTGCCGACAGCTATGGCTACACCTTC. It specifies CASSADSYGYTF.

The CDR3 DNA reads as TGTGCCAGCGATCGGGGCGAGAACTATGGCTACACCTTC. This encodes CASDRGENYGYTF. The V call is TRBV9, the J call TRBJ1-2; TRBD1 might be the D (5 bases). This CDR3 is 13 amino acids long. V shed 7 bases and J shed 2 bases, with 12 bases lying between them. CDR1 SGDLS and CDR2 YYNGEE come from the germline V gene.

This clone was counted once. The chain combines TRBV11-2 with TRBJ2-2; a possible D gene is TRBD2 (5 bases). Germline values: CDR1 SGHAT, CDR2 FQNNGV. Trimming shortened V by 5 bases and J by 2 bases, and 12 bases separated the two germline ends. The CDR3 covers 15 residues. The CDR3 region is CASSTDSSNTGELFF. In DNA form, the CDR3 reads TGTGCCAGCAGCACGGACTCGAGTAACACCGGGGAGCTGTTTTTT.

The CDR3 region has the DNA TGTGCCAGTAGTCCCCGGGAGGGTGGCTACACCTTC. Its protein product is CASSPREGGYTF. The chain uses TRBV19 and TRBJ1-2; D gene unclear. This CDR3 spans 12 amino acids. Germline V lookup: CDR1 LNHDA, CDR2 SQIVND (reference sequence). Trimming left V 5 bases short and J 7 bases short, with 11 bases between.

This clone appeared a single time. The V call is TRBV29-1, the J call TRBJ2-7; 8 bases agree with TRBD1. CDR3 length: 12 amino acids. The germline V gene encodes CDR1 SQVTM and CDR2 ANQGSEA. V lost 7 bases, J lost 1 base, and 3 bases stayed unmatched. The CDR3 sequence is CSAGTGSYEQYF. CDR3 in DNA: TGCAGCGCCGGGACAGGATCCTACGAGCAGTACTTC.

The rearrangement joins TRBV5-4 to TRBJ2-3, with 10 bases aligning to TRBD2. V was pared by 2 bases and J by 4 bases, with 7 bases of the junction left unmatched. Germline V gene sequence: CDR1 SGHNT, CDR2 YYREEE (reference sequence). CDR3 length equals 16 residues. Written as DNA, the CDR3 is TGTGCCAGCAGCTTTACGGGGACTAGCGTCCCAGATACGCAGTATTTT. This translates into CASSFTGTSVPDTQYF.

V gene TRBV7-3 combines with J gene TRBJ2-2, with TRBD2 matching over 15 bases. The germline gives CDR1 SGHTA, CDR2 FQGTGA. The trim removed 6 bases at V and 6 bases at J, leaving 11 bases unmatched. CDR3 length: 18 residues. CDR3 DNA sequence: TGTGCCAGCAGATCCCCGGGACTAGCGGGAGGAAGCGCCGGGGAGCTGTTTTTT. As protein: CASRSPGLAGGSAGELFF.

The chain links TRBV21-1 to TRBJ2-7. TRBV21-1 is labeled a pseudogene. The CDR3 length is 16 residues. CDR3 loop: CASSRKCREFSYEQYF. DNA for the CDR3: TGTGCCAGCAGCAGGAAATGCAGGGAGTTCTCCTACGAGCAGTACTTC.